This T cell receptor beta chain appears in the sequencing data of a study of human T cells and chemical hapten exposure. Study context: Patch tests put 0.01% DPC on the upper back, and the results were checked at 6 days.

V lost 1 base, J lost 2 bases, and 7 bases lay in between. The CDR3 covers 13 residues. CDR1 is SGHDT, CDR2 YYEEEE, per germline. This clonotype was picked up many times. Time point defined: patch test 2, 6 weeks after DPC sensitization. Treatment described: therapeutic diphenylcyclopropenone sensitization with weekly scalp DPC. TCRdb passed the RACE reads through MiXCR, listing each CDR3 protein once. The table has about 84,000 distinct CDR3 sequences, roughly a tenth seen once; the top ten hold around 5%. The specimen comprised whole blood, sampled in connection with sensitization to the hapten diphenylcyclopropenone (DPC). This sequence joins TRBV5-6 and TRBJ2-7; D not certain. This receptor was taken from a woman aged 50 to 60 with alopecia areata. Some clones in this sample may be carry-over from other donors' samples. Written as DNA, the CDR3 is TGTGCCAGCAGCTTGTCGCGTACCTACGAGCAGTACTTC. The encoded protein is CASSLSRTYEQYF. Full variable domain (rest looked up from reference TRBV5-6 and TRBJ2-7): DAGVTQSPTHLIKTRGQQVTLRCSPKSGHDTVSWYQQALGQGPQFIFQYYEEEERQRGNFPDRFSGHQFPNYSSELNVNALLLGDSALYLCASSLSRTYEQYFGPGTRLTVT.